The next 30 T cell receptor beta chains were all read from a single sample in a study of blood T cell repertoires in COVID-19. Clones were read by immunoSEQ multiplex PCR, and TCRdb kept only the in-frame ones, dropping some. The sample has about 380,000 clones; around 84% are singletons. Sequenced: peripheral blood. These receptors were taken from a woman aged 18 to 35 with acute or convalescent COVID-19.

The J gene is TRBJ1-1, the V gene TRBV10-1, with D perhaps matching TRBD1 (6 bases). The germline gives CDR1 WNHNN, CDR2 SYGVQD (reference sequence). CDR3 length: 14 residues. The ends were cut back, 1 base at V and 1 base at J, with 7 bases in the middle. DNA for the CDR3: TGCGCCAGCAGTGAGTACAGGGAGAACACTGAAGCTTTCTTT. Its translation is CASSEYRENTEAFF.

In its sample, this clone was seen many times. The gene calls are TRBV11-1 and TRBJ2-7, with 8 bases lining up with TRBD2. The CDR3 is made up of 15 amino acids. Germline lookup yields CDR1 SGHAT and CDR2 FQDESV (reference sequence). V dropped 5 bases and J dropped 7; count of bases not matched to a gene: 13. CDR3 nucleotides: TGTGCCAGCAGCCGTTCATTGCGGGAGGCTCTGGAGCAGTACTTC. It yields the protein CASSRSLREALEQYF.

The V and J genes are TRBV4-1 and TRBJ2-5; 8 bases fit TRBD2. CDR1 is MGHRA, CDR2 YSYEKL, per germline. V gave up 1 base and J gave up 2 bases; unmatched junction bases: 0. The CDR3 runs to 14 residues. The CDR3 DNA sequence: TGCGCCAGCAGCCAAGCTAGCGGGCAAGAGACCCAGTACTTC. Amino acids: CASSQASGQETQYF.

In this sample, this clone turned up a few times. The rearrangement links TRBV6-1 to TRBJ1-1, with TRBD1 matching 8 bases. The CDR3 spans 15 residues. The germline V gene encodes CDR1 MNHNS and CDR2 SASEGT. With V trimmed by 3 bases and J by 1 base, 4 bases remained unmatched. The CDR3 loop is CASSDRTGRNTEAFF. CDR3 nucleotides: TGTGCCAGCAGTGACAGGACAGGGAGGAACACTGAAGCTTTCTTT.

This clone has just a few counts. This sequence joins TRBV7-6 and TRBJ1-4; 8 nucleotides match TRBD1. Germline V gene data show CDR1 as SGHVS and CDR2 as FNYEAQ. This CDR3 has 19 residues. V lost 5 bases to trimming and J lost 0 bases; unmatched junction nucleotides: 14. CDR3 in amino acids: CASSVIRDRPPPTNEKLFF. The DNA of the CDR3 is TGTGCCAGCAGCGTCATCCGGGACAGGCCCCCCCCAACTAATGAAAAACTGTTTTTT.

The rearrangement uses TRBV7-8 and TRBJ2-2, with TRBD1 matching 7 bases. The CDR3 spans 16 residues. Losses at the gene ends were 3 bases for V and 2 bases for J; bases not matched to a gene: 6. CDR1 is SGHVS, CDR2 FQNEAQ, per germline. DNA for the CDR3: TGTGCCAGCAGCTTCTTAGGGGGCCTAAACACCGGGGAGCTGTTTTTT. Amino acids: CASSFLGGLNTGELFF.

CDR3 in amino acids: CASSYGEGAGGNTIYF. The CDR3 nucleotides read TGTGCCAGCAGCTACGGAGAGGGGGCTGGCGGAAACACCATATATTTT. The V call is TRBV9, the J call TRBJ1-3; 7 bases align to TRBD1. Germline CDR1 is SGDLS and CDR2 is YYNGEE. Trimming cost V 4 bases and J 4 bases; bases outside gene matches: 11. The CDR3 sequence is 16 residues long.

The rearrangement joins TRBV6-2 or TRBV6-3 to TRBJ1-2; D gene uncertain. The CDR3 contains 14 residues. The V gene's germline CDR1 is MNHEY and CDR2 SVGEGT. V shed 5 bases and J shed 5 bases, with 15 bases lying between them. In DNA, the CDR3 is TGTGCCAGCAGTCCCCTCCTCCGCCAGTATGGCTACACCTTC. Residues: CASSPLLRQYGYTF.

The J gene is TRBJ1-5, the V gene TRBV28, with D perhaps matching TRBD1 (5 bases). The CDR3 loop spans 14 amino acids. Germline V gene data show CDR1 as MDHEN and CDR2 as SYDVKM. Trimming pared 8 bases from V and 2 bases from J, leaving 13 bases between. The CDR3 DNA reads as TGTGCCAGCCTCCCGGGGGGGGGCAATCAGCCCCAGCATTTT. Translation: CASLPGGGNQPQHF.

The rearrangement links TRBV19 to TRBJ2-3; 11 bases align to TRBD1. The germline gives CDR1 LNHDA, CDR2 SQIVND (reference sequence). The CDR3 covers 15 residues. Losses at the gene ends were 5 bases for V and 4 bases for J; bases not matched to a gene: 5. Written as DNA, the CDR3 is TGTGCCAGTAGTCGCCGGACAGGGGGCTCAGATACGCAGTATTTT. Translation gives CASSRRTGGSDTQYF. The full variable domain, in which reference TRBV19 and TRBJ2-3 provide the parts outside the CDR3, is DGGITQSPKYLFRKEGQNVTLSCEQNLNHDAMYWYRQDPGQGLRLIYYSQIVNDFQKGDIAEGYSVSREKKESFPLTVTSAQKNPTAFYLCASSRRTGGSDTQYFGPGTRLTVL.

This clone was picked up a small number of times. This chain connects TRBV7-3 to TRBJ1-1; TRBD1 is a possible D gene (5 bases). Trimming took off 1 base at V and 5 bases at J, with 14 bases between the two ends. CDR3 length: 15 amino acids. Germline V gene sequence: CDR1 SGHTA, CDR2 FQGTGA. In DNA form, the CDR3 reads TGTGCCAGCAGCTTAATCCCTACAGGTAATACTGAAGCTTTCTTT. It encodes CASSLIPTGNTEAFF.

The chain employs TRBV7-2 and TRBJ2-7; 7 bases fit TRBD1. The trim removed 3 bases at V and 2 bases at J, leaving 7 bases unmatched. CDR1 and CDR2 from the germline V gene are SGHTA and FQGNSA. The length of the CDR3 is 15 residues. The CDR3: CASSFGTGDAYEQYF. CDR3 sequence (DNA): TGTGCCAGCAGCTTCGGAACAGGGGACGCCTACGAGCAGTACTTC.

The chain is built from TRBV15 and TRBJ2-7; TRBD2 is a possible D gene (5 bases). The CDR3 runs to 13 residues. Germline-derived CDR1 and CDR2 are LNHNV and YYDKDF (reference sequence). Trimming took 3 bases from V and 6 from J, leaving 12 bases between them. CDR3 sequence reads: CATSSTGNGEQYF. DNA of the CDR3: TGTGCCACCAGCAGTACGGGGAACGGCGAGCAGTACTTC.

The gene calls are TRBV30 and TRBJ2-1; perhaps TRBD1 as D (5 bases). Trimming removed 4 bases from V and 1 base from J, with 11 bases in between. Germline lookup yields CDR1 GTSNPN and CDR2 SVGIG (reference sequence). The CDR3 spans 14 residues. The CDR3 sequence is CAWNTGASYNEQFF. The DNA of the CDR3 is TGTGCCTGGAATACTGGGGCTTCCTACAATGAGCAGTTCTTC. The whole variable domain, remainder taken from reference TRBV30 and TRBJ2-1, is SQTIHQWPATLVQPVGSPLSLECTVEGTSNPNLYWYRQAAGRGLQLLFYSVGIGQISSEVPQNLSASRPQDRQFILSSKKLLLSDSGFYLCAWNTGASYNEQFFGPGTRLTVL.

The rearrangement links TRBV6-1 to TRBJ1-2; 8 bases match TRBD1. Germline lookup yields CDR1 MNHNS and CDR2 SASEGT. The CDR3 has 15 amino acids. Germline trimming cut 0 bases from V and 4 bases from J; bases unmatched to any gene: 4. The CDR3: CASSEAQGAIYGYTF. The CDR3 coding sequence is TGTGCCAGCAGTGAAGCGCAGGGGGCGATCTATGGCTACACCTTC.

The chain is built from TRBV28 and TRBJ1-6, with D tentatively TRBD1 (5 bases). Germline V CDR1 and CDR2: MDHEN, SYDVKM. The CDR3 loop spans 17 amino acids. Trimming stripped 3 bases from V and 8 bases from J, with 20 bases between. CDR3 in DNA: TGTGCCAGCAGTTTCGTTCAGGAAGCGGGGGACGATTCACCCCTCCACTTT. This sequence encodes CASSFVQEAGDDSPLHF. Full variable domain (missing parts from reference TRBV28 and TRBJ1-6): DVKVTQSSRYLVKRTGEKVFLECVQDMDHENMFWYRQDPGLGLRLIYFSYDVKMKEKGDIPEGYSVSREKKERFSLILESASTNQTSMYLCASSFVQEAGDDSPLHFGNGTRLTVT.

This sequence joins TRBV19 and TRBJ1-2; 9 positions match TRBD1. Trimming removed 5 bases from V and 4 bases from J; junction bases left unmatched: 5. The CDR3 has 14 amino acids. Germline V CDR1 and CDR2: LNHDA, SQIVND (reference sequence). In nucleotides, the CDR3 is TGTGCCAGTAGTGCACAGGGGGCGGTCTATGGCTACACCTTC. Translating it yields CASSAQGAVYGYTF.

The rearrangement uses TRBV6-5 and TRBJ1-1, with a tentative D call TRBD1 (5 bases). Germline V CDR1 and CDR2: MNHEY, SVGAGI. Trimming took 8 bases from V and 9 from J, leaving 19 bases between them. CDR3 length: 13 residues. The CDR3 spells CASARGGLEKAFF. The DNA of the CDR3 is TGTGCCAGCGCGCGGGGGGGACTAGAGAAAGCTTTCTTT.

The V gene is TRBV7-9, the J gene TRBJ2-2, with 11 positions matching TRBD1. With V trimmed by 5 bases and J by 7 bases, 6 bases remained unmatched. This CDR3 spans 15 amino acids. Per germline, CDR1 SEHNR and CDR2 FQNEAQ (reference sequence). CDR3 bases: TGTGCCAGCAGCCCCGGGACAGGGGGTAGCGGGGAGCTGTTTTTT. Its translation: CASSPGTGGSGELFF.

This chain links TRBV10-2 with TRBJ1-6; 10 bases fit TRBD1. Germline loops: CDR1 WSHSY, CDR2 SAAADI. The V segment lost 8 bases and the J segment 10 bases; nucleotides outside the gene matches: 17. The CDR3 is 17 amino acids. Here the CDR3 DNA reads TGCGCCAGCGGATACCGTCCGGGACAGGGGACTTTCTCACCCCTCCACTTT. Amino acids: CASGYRPGQGTFSPLHF.

This clone appeared a few times. This chain joins TRBV19 and TRBJ2-6; D is unclear. The V gene lost 5 bases and the J gene lost 2 bases, with 16 bases spanning the gap. The CDR3 totals 17 residues. The germline V gene encodes CDR1 LNHDA and CDR2 SQIVND (reference sequence). CDR3 nucleotide sequence: TGTGCCAGTAGTGTCCCTGCGCAAGGAGCTGGGGCCAACGTCCTGACTTTC. This sequence encodes CASSVPAQGAGANVLTF.

The rearrangement joins TRBV30 to TRBJ1-6; 7 nucleotides agree with TRBD1. CDR1 and CDR2 from the germline V gene are GTSNPN and SVGIG (reference sequence). The CDR3 has 14 residues. V dropped 1 base and J dropped 7; count of bases not matched to a gene: 4. Here the CDR3 reads CAWSEEQGNSPLHF. The DNA for the CDR3 is TGTGCCTGGAGTGAGGAACAGGGGAATTCACCCCTCCACTTT.

This chain joins TRBV5-6 and TRBJ2-7, with 11 bases fitting TRBD2. The CDR3 is made up of 16 amino acids. Germline loops: CDR1 SGHDT, CDR2 YYEEEE. Trimming removed 4 bases from V and 6 bases from J; junction bases left unmatched: 12. CDR3 DNA: TGTGCCAGCAGCCCGCTTATTCTAGCGGGAGGAGGCGAGCAGTACTTC. Translating it yields CASSPLILAGGGEQYF. The full variable domain, with the rest looked up from reference TRBV5-6 and TRBJ2-7, is DAGVTQSPTHLIKTRGQQVTLRCSPKSGHDTVSWYQQALGQGPQFIFQYYEEEERQRGNFPDRFSGHQFPNYSSELNVNALLLGDSALYLCASSPLILAGGGEQYFGPGTRLTVT.

CDR3 sequence (DNA): TGTGCCAGCAGCTTATGGGCCGCGGGGGGGCTTGAAGATACGCAGTATTTT. Its protein is CASSLWAAGGLEDTQYF. This rearrangement joins TRBV13 to TRBJ2-3, with 9 bases lining up with TRBD2. This CDR3 spans 17 amino acids. V shed 2 bases, J shed 5 bases, and the junction held 11 bases outside the gene matches. Germline V lookup: CDR1 PRHDT, CDR2 FYEKMQ (reference sequence).

This chain links TRBV2 with TRBJ2-5; the match to TRBD1 covers 10 bases. After removal of 7 bases from V and 1 base from J, the junction contained 12 bases not matched to a gene. The CDR3 consists of 17 residues. Germline CDR1 SNHLY, CDR2 FYNNEI. The CDR3 bases are TGTGCCAGCACCCCCAGCCGGACAGGGGGGCCCCAAGAGACCCAGTACTTC. Its protein is CASTPSRTGGPQETQYF.

The chain uses TRBV5-4 and TRBJ1-5; 9 bases map to TRBD1. Trimming at V came to 4 bases and at J to 6 bases, leaving 8 bases not matched to a gene. Germline V lookup: CDR1 SGHNT, CDR2 YYREEE (reference sequence). The CDR3 has 15 residues. The CDR3 nucleotides read TGTGCCAGCAGCGCGGGGGGACAGGGACCTCAGCCCCAGCATTTT. Amino acid sequence: CASSAGGQGPQPQHF.

The rearrangement uses TRBV29-1 and TRBJ1-1, with D maybe TRBD1 (6 bases). Trimming cost V 2 bases and J 4 bases, with 8 bases left between them. The CDR3 loop spans 12 amino acids. CDR1 is SQVTM and CDR2 is ANQGSEA in the germline V gene. The DNA for the CDR3 is TGCAGCGTTGAACAGGGGAGCACTGAAGCTTTCTTT. Amino acids: CSVEQGSTEAFF. The variable domain in full, completed from reference TRBV29-1 and TRBJ1-1, reads SAVISQKPSRDICQRGTSLTIQCQVDSQVTMMFWYRQQPGQSLTLIATANQGSEATYESGFVIDKFPISRPNLTFSTLTVSNMSPEDSSIYLCSVEQGSTEAFFGQGTRLTVV.

This chain connects TRBV3-1 (or the pseudogene TRBV3-2) to TRBJ2-5, with 9 positions matching TRBD1. The CDR3 has 15 residues. The V gene's germline CDR1 is LGHDT and CDR2 YNNKEL (reference sequence). V was clipped by 4 bases and J by 5 bases; unmatched bases: 8. DNA of the CDR3: TGTGCCAGCAGCCCCCGGGACAGGGTCCCCGAGACCCAGTACTTC. As protein: CASSPRDRVPETQYF.

The V gene is TRBV28, the J gene TRBJ2-2; tentatively, D is TRBD2 (5 bases). Germline V CDR1 and CDR2: MDHEN, SYDVKM. The CDR3 totals 15 residues. V was cut by 6 bases and J by 3 bases, with 14 bases left in between. In nucleotides, the CDR3 is TGTGCCAGCAGGTTCGGGATGCTAGACACCGGGGAGCTGTTTTTT. Its protein product is CASRFGMLDTGELFF.

V gene TRBV2 combines with J gene TRBJ2-7; tentative D call: TRBD1 (5 bases). The CDR3 runs to 15 residues. V was cut by 5 bases and J by 5 bases, with 19 bases left in between. CDR1 is SNHLY and CDR2 is FYNNEI in the germline V gene. This CDR3 is CASSQGAGITNEQYF. Written as DNA, the CDR3 is TGTGCCAGCAGTCAAGGGGCAGGGATTACCAACGAGCAGTACTTC.